This entry lists 7 T cell receptor beta chains sequenced from one sample in a study of CD8+ T cells in alopecia areata. Treatment here: oral pan-JAK inhibitor, 5-10 mg twice daily. Following extraction, RNA underwent reverse transcription to cDNA, which served as the sequencing template. Repertoires were generated with immunoSEQ multiplex PCR, while TCRdb's copy carries only in-frame clones and drops some. The repertoire holds about 160,000 clones, with under 70% as singletons. The material was CD4+ T cells sorted from blood, obtained at week 4, from a patient treated with tofacitinib. The receptors derive from a human donor with alopecia areata.

This clone was counted only a few times. The chain employs TRBV29-1 and TRBJ2-2; no firm D call. The CDR3 is made up of 14 amino acids. The germline V gene encodes CDR1 SQVTM and CDR2 ANQGSEA. V gave up 7 bases and J gave up 4 bases, with 16 bases separating them. The chain's CDR3 is CSAAGIDFTGELFF. For the CDR3, the DNA is TGCAGCGCCGCTGGGATAGACTTCACCGGGGAGCTGTTTTTT.

The chain combines TRBV27 with TRBJ2-3; D remains unclear. This CDR3 has 14 residues. The V end was cut by 6 bases, the J end by 1 base, with 11 bases between. CDR1 is MNHEY, CDR2 SMNVEV, per germline (reference sequence). This CDR3 reads CASSLPRRTDTQYF. The CDR3, as DNA: TGTGCCAGCAGCCTCCCGCGACGCACAGATACGCAGTATTTT.

The chain's CDR3 is CASSVDPSSYNEQFF. Written as DNA, the CDR3 is TGTGCCAGCAGCGTAGATCCTAGCTCCTACAATGAGCAGTTCTTC. The chain joins TRBV9 to TRBJ2-1; D remains ambiguous. Trimming pared 0 bases from V and 0 bases from J, leaving 7 bases between. Germline assignment: CDR1 SGDLS and CDR2 YYNGEE. This CDR3 has 15 amino acids.

This clone has more than one count but fewer than ten. The gene calls are TRBV30 and TRBJ1-1; D is possibly TRBD1 (5 bases). The V and J ends lost 5 bases and 2 bases respectively, with 9 bases between them. CDR1 is GTSNPN, CDR2 SVGIG, per germline (reference sequence). CDR3 length equals 12 residues. CDR3 sequence: CAWDQGNTEAFF. The CDR3 nucleotides are TGTGCCTGGGACCAGGGAAACACTGAAGCTTTCTTT.

The chain is built from TRBV29-1 and TRBJ1-5, with D perhaps matching TRBD1 (5 bases). Germline CDR1 is SQVTM and CDR2 is ANQGSEA. This CDR3 spans 13 amino acids. V shed 4 bases and J shed 7 bases, with 14 bases lying between them. CDR3 sequence (DNA): TGCAGCGTTGCGGGGGGTGCTCAGCAGCCCCAGCATTTT. It codes for CSVAGGAQQPQHF.

The chain uses TRBV18 and TRBJ2-5; 11 positions match TRBD1. V gave up 3 bases and J gave up 5 bases; unmatched junction bases: 5. Per the germline V gene, CDR1 is KGHSH and CDR2 is LQKENI. This CDR3 has 15 amino acids. In DNA, the CDR3 is TGTGCCAGCTCACCCGGACAGGGGGCAGGGGAGACCCAGTACTTC. Residues: CASSPGQGAGETQYF.

The chain employs TRBV2 and TRBJ1-1, with 7 bases that match TRBD1. Germline V gives CDR1 SNHLY, CDR2 FYNNEI. The CDR3 runs 13 residues. V was clipped by 7 bases and J by 1 base; unmatched bases: 3. CDR3 DNA sequence: TGTGCCAGCAATCGGGACAGGAACACTGAAGCTTTCTTT. As protein: CASNRDRNTEAFF.